The present T cell receptor beta chain was sequenced within a study of blood T cell repertoires in COVID-19. Background on the study: The origin of the acute and convalescent COVID-19 samples was the United States, Italy and Spain.

Those enrolled in Seattle joined during active infection and were followed longitudinally afterward. TCRdb's copy holds only in-frame clones and misses some; the assay was immunoSEQ multiplex PCR. This table holds a few hundred thousand clones, over 70% found once. The germline CDR1 and CDR2 sequences are SEHNR and FQNEAQ (reference sequence). The CDR3 runs to 15 residues. The ends lost 2 bases at V and 9 bases at J; junction bases unmatched: 5. The genes are TRBV7-9 and TRBJ1-6; 9 bases line up with TRBD1. Sequencing input: peripheral blood. The receptor's source is a woman between 65 and 79 years old with COVID-19, enrolled during active disease. The CDR3 DNA is TGTGCCAGCAGCTTATGGGGGGACAGGGTTTCACCCCTCCACTTT. This gives the protein CASSLWGDRVSPLHF.